Listed below are T cell receptor beta chains from one sample, sequenced in a study of CD8 T cells in Susac syndrome. TCRdb passed the immunoSEQ multiplex PCR reads through MiXCR, listing each CDR3 protein once. This table has more than 95,000 distinct CDR3 sequences, approximately 93% appearing once. What was sequenced was CD8+ T cells from PBMCs. The receptors derive from a human donor with multiple sclerosis. CDR3s include the opening cysteine and the closing phenylalanine or tryptophan.

V	CDR3
TRBV10-3	CAISAPTSGESSYNEQFF
TRBV7-9	CASSHPTGINTGELFF
TRBV14	CASSRVGRHYGYTF
TRBV6-5	CASRNDRDPGYTF
TRBV29-1	CSVRRTDRGRGYTF
TRBV3-1	CASSLRQGAGYGYTF
TRBV5-6	CASSSSPTDTQYF
TRBV7-9	CASSFRDRATYGYTF
TRBV10-3	CATSPGNQPQHF
TRBV13	CASSLDGTGGNTGELFF
TRBV30	CAWSGLAGGADTQYF
TRBV11-2	CASSLVAAPDTQYF
TRBV27	CASSLSLWGGTEAFF
TRBV4-1	CASSQLTGEEQFF
TRBV5-1	CASSWAETTTYGYTF
TRBV7-7	CASSSGQGATNEKLFF
TRBV9	CASSGTGPGYTF
TRBV29-1	CSVEDSRTIGVDTQYF
TRBV12-3/TRBV12-4	CASSLPGQGNTEAFF
TRBV10-2	CASSESAPTWNTEAFF
TRBV9	CASGTGMDEQYF
TRBV5-6	CASSLAGQDEKLFF
TRBV27	CATRYTENTEAFF
TRBV7-9	CASSLRGENIQYF
TRBV6-1	CASSLQPATITDTQYF
TRBV10-3	CAISEHLGSGKAFF
TRBV11-2	CASSLVGGANYEQYF
TRBV10-2	CASSEGTEIEAFF
TRBV9	CASSGYGGQGEETQYF
TRBV9	CASSVGLGRRQYF
TRBV30	CAWIPDNSYEQYF